The T cell receptor (beta chain) described here comes from a study of cytomegalovirus exposure and HLA in healthy donors. Study-wide points: It was reportedly the case that the classifier diagnosed cytomegalovirus status with high specificity and sensitivity. As a later analysis revealed, most CMV-associated TCR beta chains appeared HLA-restricted. In presence/absence analyses, roughly uniform sequencing depth across donors was assumed.

60 Vbeta and 13 Jbeta primers were used in PCR. The protocol was immunoSEQ multiplex PCR, while the TCRdb copy is restricted to in-frame clones and leaves out a portion. The data contain some 120,000 clones, 65% to 75% of them singletons. Germline V gives CDR1 SGHRS, CDR2 YFSETQ. V lost 4 bases to trimming and J lost 2 bases; unmatched junction nucleotides: 3. The CDR3 runs 13 residues. A note on this clone: Its antigen is undetermined.

Sequencing was done on a sample of PBMCs. The sequence came from a man under 40 in good health and CMV-seropositive. The genes are TRBV5-1 and TRBJ2-7; 7 nucleotides align to TRBD1. The CDR3 bases are TGCGCCAGCAGCCCGACAGGGACCTACGAGCAGTACTTC. It yields the protein CASSPTGTYEQYF.